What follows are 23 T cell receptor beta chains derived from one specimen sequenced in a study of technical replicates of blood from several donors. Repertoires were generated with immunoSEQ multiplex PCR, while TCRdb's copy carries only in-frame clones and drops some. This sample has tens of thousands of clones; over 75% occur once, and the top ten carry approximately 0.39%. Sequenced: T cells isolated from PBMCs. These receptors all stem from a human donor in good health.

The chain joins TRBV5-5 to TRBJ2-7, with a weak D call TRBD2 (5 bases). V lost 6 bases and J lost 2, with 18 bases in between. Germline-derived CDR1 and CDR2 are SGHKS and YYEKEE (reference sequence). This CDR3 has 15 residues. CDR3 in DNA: TGTGCCAGCAACTCATCGCCCACTAGACCCTACGAGCAGTACTTC. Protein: CASNSSPTRPYEQYF.

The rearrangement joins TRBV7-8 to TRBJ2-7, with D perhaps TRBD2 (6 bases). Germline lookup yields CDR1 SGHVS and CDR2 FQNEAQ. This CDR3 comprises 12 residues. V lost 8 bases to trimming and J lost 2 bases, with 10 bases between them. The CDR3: CASGRTTYEQYF. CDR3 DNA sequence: TGTGCCAGCGGGAGGACCACCTACGAGCAGTACTTC. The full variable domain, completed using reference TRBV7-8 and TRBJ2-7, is GAGVSQSPRYKVAKRGQDVALRCDPISGHVSLFWYQQALGQGPEFLTYFQNEAQLDKSGLPSDRFFAERPEGSVSTLKIQRTQQEDSAVYLCASGRTTYEQYFGPGTRLTVT.

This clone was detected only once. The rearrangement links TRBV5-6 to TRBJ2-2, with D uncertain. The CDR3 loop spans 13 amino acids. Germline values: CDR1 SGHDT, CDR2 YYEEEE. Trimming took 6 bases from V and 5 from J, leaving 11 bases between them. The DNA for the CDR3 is TGTGCCAGCATCTTAACGGTAACCGGGGAGCTGTTTTTT. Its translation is CASILTVTGELFF.

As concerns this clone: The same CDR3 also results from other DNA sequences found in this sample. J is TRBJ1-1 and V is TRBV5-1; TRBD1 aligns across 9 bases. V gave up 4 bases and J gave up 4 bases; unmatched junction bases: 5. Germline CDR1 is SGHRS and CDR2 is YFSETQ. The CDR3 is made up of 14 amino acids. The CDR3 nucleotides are TGCGCCAGCAGCCTGACAGGGGGTTCCACTGAAGCTTTCTTT. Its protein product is CASSLTGGSTEAFF.

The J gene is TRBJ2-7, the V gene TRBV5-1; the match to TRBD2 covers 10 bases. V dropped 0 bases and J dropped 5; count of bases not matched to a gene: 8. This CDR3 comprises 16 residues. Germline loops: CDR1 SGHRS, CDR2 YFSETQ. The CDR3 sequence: CASSLGLAGGVDEQYF. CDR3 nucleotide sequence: TGCGCCAGCAGCTTGGGTTTAGCGGGAGGAGTGGACGAGCAGTACTTC.

The CDR3 reads CASSTGQGAAGELFF. CDR3 sequence (DNA): TGTGCCAGCAGCACCGGACAGGGGGCTGCCGGGGAGCTGTTTTTT. This chain links TRBV11-3 with TRBJ2-2; 11 nucleotides match TRBD1. CDR3 length: 15 amino acids. CDR1 is SGHNT and CDR2 is YENEEA in the germline V gene. The V gene end was trimmed by 5 bases and the J gene end by 6 bases; junction bases not matched to a gene: 5.

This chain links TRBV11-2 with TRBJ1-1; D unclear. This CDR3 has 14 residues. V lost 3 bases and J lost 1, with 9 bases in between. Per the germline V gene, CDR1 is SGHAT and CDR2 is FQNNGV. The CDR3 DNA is TGTGCCAGCAGCTTGGTGGAGGGGAACACTGAAGCTTTCTTT. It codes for CASSLVEGNTEAFF.

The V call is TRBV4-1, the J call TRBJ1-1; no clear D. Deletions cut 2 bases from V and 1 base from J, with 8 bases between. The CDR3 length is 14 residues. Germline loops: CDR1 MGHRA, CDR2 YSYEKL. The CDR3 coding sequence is TGCGCCAGCAGCCAATCAGAACGGAACACTGAAGCTTTCTTT. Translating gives CASSQSERNTEAFF.

This chain's CDR3 is CASAGSNEKLFF. CDR3 nucleotide sequence: TGTGCCAGCGCGGGCTCTAATGAAAAACTGTTTTTT. This chain uses TRBV28 with TRBJ1-4, with no clear D. V dropped 8 bases and J dropped 3 bases, with 7 bases sitting between them. CDR1 and CDR2 (germline): MDHEN, SYDVKM. The CDR3 covers 12 residues.

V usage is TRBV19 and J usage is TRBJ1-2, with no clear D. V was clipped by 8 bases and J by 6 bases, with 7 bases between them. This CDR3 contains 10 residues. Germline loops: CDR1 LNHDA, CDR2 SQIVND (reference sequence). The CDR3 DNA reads TGTGCCAGTTCGGGGAATGGCTACACCTTC. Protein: CASSGNGYTF.

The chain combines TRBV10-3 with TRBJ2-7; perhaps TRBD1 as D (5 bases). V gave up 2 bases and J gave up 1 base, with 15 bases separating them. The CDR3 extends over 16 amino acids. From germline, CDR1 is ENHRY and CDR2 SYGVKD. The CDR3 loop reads CAISEITGPGSYEQYF. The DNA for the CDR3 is TGTGCCATCAGTGAGATAACAGGCCCCGGATCCTACGAGCAGTACTTC.

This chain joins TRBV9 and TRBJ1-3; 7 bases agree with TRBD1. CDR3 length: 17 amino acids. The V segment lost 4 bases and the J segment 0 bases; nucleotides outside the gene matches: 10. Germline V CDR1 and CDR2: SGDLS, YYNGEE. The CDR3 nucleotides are TGTGCCAGCAGCCCTCAACAGGGGCGTTTCTCTGGAAACACCATATATTTT. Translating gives CASSPQQGRFSGNTIYF. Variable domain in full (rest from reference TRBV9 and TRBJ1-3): DSGVTQTPKHLITATGQRVTLRCSPRSGDLSVYWYQQSLDQGLQFLIQYYNGEERAKGNILERFSAQQFPDLHSELNLSSLELGDSALYFCASSPQQGRFSGNTIYFGEGSWLTVV.

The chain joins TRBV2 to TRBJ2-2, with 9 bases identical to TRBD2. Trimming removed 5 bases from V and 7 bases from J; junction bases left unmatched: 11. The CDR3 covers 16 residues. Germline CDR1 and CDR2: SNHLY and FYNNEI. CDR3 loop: CASSSPKAGGLGELFF. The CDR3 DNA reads TGTGCCAGCAGTTCCCCAAAAGCGGGAGGACTCGGGGAGCTGTTTTTT.

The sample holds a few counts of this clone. The CDR3 reads CASSIGGRGNEQFF. CDR3 coding DNA: TGTGCCAGTAGTATAGGGGGGAGGGGCAATGAGCAGTTCTTC. This rearrangement joins TRBV19 to TRBJ2-1, with TRBD2 matching over 7 bases. The junction had 3 bases not matched to a gene; V was cut back by 1 base and J by 6 bases. CDR1 and CDR2 (germline): LNHDA, SQIVND (reference sequence). The CDR3 totals 14 residues. The full variable domain, rest sourced from reference TRBV19 and TRBJ2-1, is DGGITQSPKYLFRKEGQNVTLSCEQNLNHDAMYWYRQDPGQGLRLIYYSQIVNDFQKGDIAEGYSVSREKKESFPLTVTSAQKNPTAFYLCASSIGGRGNEQFFGPGTRLTVL.

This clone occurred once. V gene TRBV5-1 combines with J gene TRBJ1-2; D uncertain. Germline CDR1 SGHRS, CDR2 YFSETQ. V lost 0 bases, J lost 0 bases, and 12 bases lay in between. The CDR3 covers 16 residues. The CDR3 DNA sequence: TGCGCCAGCAGCTTGGAAGAGGACTGGTCTAACTATGGCTACACCTTC. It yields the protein CASSLEEDWSNYGYTF.

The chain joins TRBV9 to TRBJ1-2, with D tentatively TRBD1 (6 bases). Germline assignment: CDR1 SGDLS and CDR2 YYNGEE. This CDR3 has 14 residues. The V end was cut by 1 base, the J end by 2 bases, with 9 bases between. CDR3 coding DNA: TGTGCCAGCAGCGTAAGTGGACAGAACTATGGCTACACCTTC. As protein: CASSVSGQNYGYTF.

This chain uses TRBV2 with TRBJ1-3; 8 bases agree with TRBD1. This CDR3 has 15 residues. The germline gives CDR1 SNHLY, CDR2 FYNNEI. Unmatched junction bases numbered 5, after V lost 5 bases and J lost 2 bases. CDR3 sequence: CASSRTGITGNTIYF. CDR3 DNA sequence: TGTGCCAGCAGTCGGACAGGGATCACTGGAAACACCATATATTTT.

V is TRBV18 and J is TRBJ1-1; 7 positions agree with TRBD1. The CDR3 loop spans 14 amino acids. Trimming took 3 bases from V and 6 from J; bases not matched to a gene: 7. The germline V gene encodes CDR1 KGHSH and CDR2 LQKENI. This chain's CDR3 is CASSPVTGHSEAFF. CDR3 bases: TGTGCCAGCTCACCGGTGACAGGGCACTCTGAAGCTTTCTTT.

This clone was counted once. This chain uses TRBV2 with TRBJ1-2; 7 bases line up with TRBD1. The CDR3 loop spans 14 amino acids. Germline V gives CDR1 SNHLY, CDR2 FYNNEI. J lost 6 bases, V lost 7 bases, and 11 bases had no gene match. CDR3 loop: CASNWVGQGDGYTF. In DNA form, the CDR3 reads TGTGCCAGCAATTGGGTCGGCCAGGGGGATGGCTACACCTTC.

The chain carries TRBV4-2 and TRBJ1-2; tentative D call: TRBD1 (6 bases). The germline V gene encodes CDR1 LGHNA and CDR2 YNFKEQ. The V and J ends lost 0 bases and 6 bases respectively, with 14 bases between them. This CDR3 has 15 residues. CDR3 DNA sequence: TGTGCCAGCAGCCAAGACTTCGACAGGAATGATGGCTACACCTTC. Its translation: CASSQDFDRNDGYTF.

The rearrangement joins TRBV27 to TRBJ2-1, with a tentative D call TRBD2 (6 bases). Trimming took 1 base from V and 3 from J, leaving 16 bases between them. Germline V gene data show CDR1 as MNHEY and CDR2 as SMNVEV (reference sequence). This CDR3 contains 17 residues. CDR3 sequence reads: CASSLYSVGGIYNEQFF. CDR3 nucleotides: TGTGCCAGCAGTTTATATTCCGTGGGGGGAATCTACAATGAGCAGTTCTTC.

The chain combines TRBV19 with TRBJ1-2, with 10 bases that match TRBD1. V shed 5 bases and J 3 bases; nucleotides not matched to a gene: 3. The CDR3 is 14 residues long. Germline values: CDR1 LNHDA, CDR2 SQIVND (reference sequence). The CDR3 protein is CASSRQGAYYGYTF. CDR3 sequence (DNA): TGTGCCAGTAGTCGACAGGGGGCTTACTATGGCTACACCTTC.

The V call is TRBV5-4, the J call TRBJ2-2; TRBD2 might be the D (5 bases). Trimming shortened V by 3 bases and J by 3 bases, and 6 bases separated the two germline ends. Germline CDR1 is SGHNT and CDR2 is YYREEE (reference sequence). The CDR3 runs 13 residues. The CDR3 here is CASSWTYTGELFF. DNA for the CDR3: TGTGCCAGCAGCTGGACTTACACCGGGGAGCTGTTTTTT.